Listed here are 21 T cell receptor beta chains from one sample, sequenced in a study of Ad26.COV2.S vaccination and SARS-CoV-2 variants. Documented treatment: 15 to 20 received Ad26.COV2.S at low or high dose, single or two shots; roughly 5 received placebo; per-sample allocation not given. Sampling occurred on day 63 after the first vaccine or placebo injection. Using immunoSEQ multiplex PCR, the repertoire was profiled, and TCRdb retains in-frame clones only, with some absent. The table records 360,000 or so clones, over 75% of them present only once. Sequencing was performed on peripheral blood, taken in a trial of Ad26.COV2.S vaccine versus placebo. Source of these receptors: a person between 18 and 65 years old who received the Ad26.COV2.S COVID-19 vaccine or a placebo.

V and J are TRBV7-8 and TRBJ1-4; D gene uncertain. Germline V gene data show CDR1 as SGHVS and CDR2 as FQNEAQ. The CDR3 extends over 13 amino acids. Trimming removed 5 bases at V and 13 bases at J, with 17 bases between. The CDR3 sequence: CASSPSPSEPLFF. In DNA, the CDR3 is TGTGCCAGCAGCCCTAGCCCCTCTGAGCCACTGTTTTTT.

The chain joins TRBV27 to TRBJ2-3; 10 bases are shared with TRBD2. Per germline, CDR1 MNHEY and CDR2 SMNVEV (reference sequence). This CDR3 has 16 residues. Trimming took 4 bases from V and 5 from J; bases not matched to a gene: 9. CDR3 sequence (DNA): TGTGCCAGCAGTTCATTGGGGACTAGCGTCGAAGATACGCAGTATTTT. Residues: CASSSLGTSVEDTQYF.

V gene TRBV2 combines with J gene TRBJ2-1; 9 bases align to TRBD1. The CDR3 has 13 residues. V was pared by 11 bases and J by 6 bases, with 8 bases of the junction left unmatched. Per germline, CDR1 SNHLY and CDR2 FYNNEI. The CDR3 DNA follows: TGTGCCTCCCGGGACAGGGTTGGCAATGAGCAGTTCTTC. Amino acid sequence: CASRDRVGNEQFF. The full variable domain, in which reference TRBV2 and TRBJ2-1 provide the parts outside the CDR3, is EPEVTQTPSHQVTQMGQEVILRCVPISNHLYFYWYRQILGQKVEFLVSFYNNEISEKSEIFDDQFSVERPDGSNFTLKIRSTKLEDSAMYFCASRDRVGNEQFFGPGTRLTVL.

This CDR3 is CASDRKRGPFDEAFF. The DNA of the CDR3 is TGTGCCAGCGACCGCAAGCGGGGCCCTTTCGATGAAGCTTTCTTT. The chain uses TRBV27 and TRBJ1-1; D is possibly TRBD1 (5 bases). V was pared by 8 bases and J by 7 bases, with 23 bases between. The CDR3 covers 15 residues. Germline V gives CDR1 MNHEY, CDR2 SMNVEV (reference sequence).

This clone occurred a few times. This rearrangement joins TRBV30 to TRBJ1-5; the match to TRBD1 covers 7 bases. Germline CDR1 is GTSNPN and CDR2 is SVGIG (reference sequence). The CDR3 spans 13 residues. After removal of 3 bases from V and 6 bases from J, the junction contained 5 bases not matched to a gene. The CDR3 spells CAWRTGLTQPQHF. CDR3 DNA sequence: TGTGCCTGGAGGACAGGGCTTACTCAGCCCCAGCATTTT.

This clone came up a few times. The chain recombines TRBV7-8 with TRBJ2-2; TRBD1 aligns across 7 bases. V shed 5 bases and J 7 bases; nucleotides not matched to a gene: 10. Germline values: CDR1 SGHVS, CDR2 FQNEAQ. The CDR3 is made up of 15 amino acids. CDR3 nucleotide sequence: TGTGCCAGCAGCGATGACAGGGAAGTCGGCGGGGAGCTGTTTTTT. Protein: CASSDDREVGGELFF.

J is TRBJ2-5 and V is TRBV2; D unresolved. The length of the CDR3 is 11 residues. V shed 7 bases and J shed 0 bases, with 3 bases lying between them. From germline, CDR1 is SNHLY and CDR2 FYNNEI. The CDR3 loop reads CASTYQETQYF. As DNA, the CDR3 is TGTGCCAGCACGTACCAAGAGACCCAGTACTTC.

J is TRBJ1-1 and V is TRBV12-3 or TRBV12-4, with D perhaps matching TRBD1 (5 bases). There are 12 residues in the CDR3. Trimming removed 8 bases from V and 10 bases from J, with 17 bases in between. CDR3 residues: CASSDPGRPAFF. The CDR3 DNA reads TGTGCCAGCTCCGATCCGGGGCGCCCAGCTTTCTTT.

Concerning this clone: In the same sample, other DNA sequences code for this CDR3. This chain uses TRBV30 with TRBJ1-1; D not certain. Trimming removed 3 bases at V and 0 bases at J, with 2 bases between. The length of the CDR3 is 11 residues. Germline lookup yields CDR1 GTSNPN and CDR2 SVGIG (reference sequence). The CDR3 DNA reads TGTGCCTGGAGCGTGAACACTGAAGCTTTCTTT. It encodes CAWSVNTEAFF.

V and J are TRBV7-8 and TRBJ1-2, with D perhaps matching TRBD1 (5 bases). The CDR3 is made up of 13 amino acids. Trimming cost V 9 bases and J 2 bases, with 13 bases left between them. Per the germline V gene, CDR1 is SGHVS and CDR2 is FQNEAQ. The chain's CDR3 is CASGTHPNYGYTF. Here the CDR3 DNA reads TGTGCCAGTGGGACGCATCCCAACTATGGCTACACCTTC.

The chain uses TRBV19 and TRBJ2-1; perhaps TRBD1 as D (6 bases). CDR3 length: 15 residues. The germline V gene encodes CDR1 LNHDA and CDR2 SQIVND (reference sequence). Trimming took 8 bases from V and 0 from J, leaving 14 bases between them. CDR3 in DNA: TGTGCCAGTTCACCAGGGGTGAGCTCCTACAATGAGCAGTTCTTC. Translation gives CASSPGVSSYNEQFF.

The rearrangement links TRBV6-5 to TRBJ2-7, with D perhaps matching TRBD1 (5 bases). The germline CDR1 and CDR2 sequences are MNHEY and SVGAGI. The length of the CDR3 is 15 residues. With 0 bases removed from V and 6 bases from J, the gap between germline ends came to 15 bases. The DNA of the CDR3 is TGTGCCAGCAGTTACTCAGGCAGGGTCACCGGCGAGCAGTACTTC. Protein product: CASSYSGRVTGEQYF.

Only a few counts were recorded for this clone. The chain links TRBV28 to TRBJ1-2; no definite D call. Looked up from germline, CDR1 is MDHEN and CDR2 is SYDVKM. CDR3 length equals 15 residues. Trimming took 4 bases from V and 0 from J, leaving 12 bases between them. Here the CDR3 DNA reads TGTGCCAGCAGTTCAATGGACCTAGCTAACTATGGCTACACCTTC. This codes for CASSSMDLANYGYTF.

As to this clone: A much larger clone differs by one base, so this may be a read error. The chain combines TRBV6-1 with TRBJ2-1, with TRBD2 matching 12 bases. There are 15 residues in the CDR3. CDR1 and CDR2 from the germline V gene are MNHNS and SASEGT. Losses at the gene ends were 2 bases for V and 5 bases for J; bases not matched to a gene: 1. The CDR3 loop is CASSELAGGNNEQFF. The CDR3 DNA reads TGTGCCAGCAGTGAACTAGCGGGAGGGAACAATGAGCAGTTCTTC.

The rearrangement joins TRBV4-1 to TRBJ1-5, with D tentatively TRBD1 (5 bases). The length of the CDR3 is 14 residues. CDR1 is MGHRA and CDR2 is YSYEKL in the germline V gene. V was pared by 1 base and J by 4 bases, with 8 bases between. The CDR3 spells CASSQVGGNQPQHF. The CDR3 DNA reads as TGCGCCAGCAGCCAAGTTGGGGGGAATCAGCCCCAGCATTTT.

The chain's CDR3 is CASSGDTEAFF. As DNA, the CDR3 is TGTGCCAGCAGCGGGGACACTGAAGCTTTCTTT. The J gene is TRBJ1-1, the V gene TRBV11-1; D is unclear. Germline CDR1 SGHAT, CDR2 FQDESV (reference sequence). This CDR3 has 11 amino acids. V was cut by 5 bases and J by 3 bases, with 4 bases left in between. Full variable domain (rest looked up from reference TRBV11-1 and TRBJ1-1): EAEVAQSPRYKITEKSQAVAFWCDPISGHATLYWYRQILGQGPELLVQFQDESVVDDSQLPKDRFSAERLKGVDSTLKIQPAELGDSAMYLCASSGDTEAFFGQGTRLTVV.

The chain employs TRBV7-8 and TRBJ1-4; 9 nucleotides align to TRBD1. Unmatched junction bases numbered 6, after V lost 5 bases and J lost 8 bases. The CDR3 extends over 14 amino acids. Germline loops: CDR1 SGHVS, CDR2 FQNEAQ. This chain's CDR3 is CASSQGQGGEKLFF. The DNA of the CDR3 is TGTGCCAGCAGCCAGGGACAGGGCGGCGAAAAACTGTTTTTT.

This clone was seen only a few times. This chain uses TRBV7-9 with TRBJ2-2; maybe TRBD2 (6 bases). The CDR3 has 17 residues. CDR1 and CDR2 from the germline V gene are SEHNR and FQNEAQ (reference sequence). V lost 3 bases and J lost 5, with 19 bases in between. The CDR3 spells CASSFVRARGGTGELFF. The CDR3 bases are TGTGCCAGCAGCTTTGTTCGGGCCCGAGGAGGGACCGGGGAGCTGTTTTTT.

The rearrangement joins TRBV7-2 to TRBJ2-7; D unclear. The CDR3 is 15 amino acids. From germline, CDR1 is SGHTA and CDR2 FQGNSA. Trimming took off 1 base at V and 0 bases at J, with 10 bases between the two ends. The CDR3 sequence is CASSLGLGSSYEQYF. The DNA of the CDR3 is TGTGCCAGCAGCTTAGGGTTAGGCAGCTCCTACGAGCAGTACTTC.

The chain links TRBV10-3 to TRBJ2-2, with TRBD1 as a possible D gene (5 bases). Germline loops: CDR1 ENHRY, CDR2 SYGVKD. This CDR3 is built from 14 residues. V gave up 4 bases and J gave up 3 bases, with 9 bases separating them. The CDR3 region has the DNA TGTGCCATCAGTGTGGGGCAGGACACCGGGGAGCTGTTTTTT. Translating gives CAISVGQDTGELFF.

This chain connects TRBV9 to TRBJ2-7, with 7 positions matching TRBD1. Trimming cost V 4 bases and J 5 bases; bases outside gene matches: 9. CDR1 and CDR2 from the germline V gene are SGDLS and YYNGEE. This CDR3 is built from 14 residues. The CDR3 region is CASSPKTGSHEQYF. The CDR3 DNA follows: TGTGCCAGCAGCCCCAAGACAGGGTCACACGAGCAGTACTTC.